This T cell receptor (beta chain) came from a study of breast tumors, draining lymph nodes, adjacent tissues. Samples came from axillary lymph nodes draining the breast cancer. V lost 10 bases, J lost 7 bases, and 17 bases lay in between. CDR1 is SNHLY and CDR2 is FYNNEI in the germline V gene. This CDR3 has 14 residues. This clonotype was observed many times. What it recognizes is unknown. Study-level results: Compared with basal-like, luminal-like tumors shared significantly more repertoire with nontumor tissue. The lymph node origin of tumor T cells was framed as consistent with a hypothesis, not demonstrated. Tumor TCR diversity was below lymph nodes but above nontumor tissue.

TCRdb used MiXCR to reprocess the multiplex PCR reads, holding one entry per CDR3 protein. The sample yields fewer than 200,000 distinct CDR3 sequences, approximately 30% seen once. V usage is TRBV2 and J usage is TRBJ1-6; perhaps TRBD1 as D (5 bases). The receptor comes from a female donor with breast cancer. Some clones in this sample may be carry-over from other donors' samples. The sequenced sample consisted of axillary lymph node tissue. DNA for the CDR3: TGTGCCACCTCCTCGGACGGGGGAAATTCACCCCTCCACTTT. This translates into CATSSDGGNSPLHF.